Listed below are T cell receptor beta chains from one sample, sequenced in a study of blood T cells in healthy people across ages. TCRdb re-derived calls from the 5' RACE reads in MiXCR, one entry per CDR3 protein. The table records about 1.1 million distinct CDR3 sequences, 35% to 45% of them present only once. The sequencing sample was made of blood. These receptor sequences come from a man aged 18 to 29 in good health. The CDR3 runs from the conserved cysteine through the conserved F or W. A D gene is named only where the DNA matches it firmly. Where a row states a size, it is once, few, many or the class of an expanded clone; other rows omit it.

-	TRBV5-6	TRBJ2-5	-	TGTGCCAGCAGCCTCAAGGTAGCAATGGGAGAGACCCAGTACTTC	CASSLKVAMGETQYF
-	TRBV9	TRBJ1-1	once	TGTGCCAGCAGCCCCTGGGACAAGAACACTGAAGCTTTCTTT	CASSPWDKNTEAFF
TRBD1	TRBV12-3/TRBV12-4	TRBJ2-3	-	TGTGCCAGCAGTTGGGACAGCCGCACAGATACGCAGTATTTT	CASSWDSRTDTQYF
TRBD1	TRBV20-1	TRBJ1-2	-	TGCAGTGCTGCAGACAGGGCCAGTCAGGGCTACACCTTC	CSAADRASQGYTF
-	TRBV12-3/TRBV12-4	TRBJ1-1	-	TGTGCCAGCAGACCCACGGCCCTGAACACTGAAGCTTTCTTT	CASRPTALNTEAFF
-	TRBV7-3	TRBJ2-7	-	TGTGCCAGCACCTTTGTCGGAAGCTCCTACAATGAGCAGTACTTC	CASTFVGSSYNEQYF
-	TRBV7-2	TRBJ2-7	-	TGTGCCAGCAGCTTAGTTTTGTACGAGCAGTACTTC	CASSLVLYEQYF
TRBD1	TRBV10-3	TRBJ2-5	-	TGTGCCATCAGTGAAAGCCCGGGACAGGGTTTCAATGAGCAGTACTTC	CAISESPGQGFNEQYF
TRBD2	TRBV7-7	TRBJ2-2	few	TGTGCTAGCAGCTTAGTAGCACTAGCGGGGGGAAGAGAAAGAACGAACACCGGGGAGCTGTTTTTT	CASSLVALAGGRERTNTGELFF
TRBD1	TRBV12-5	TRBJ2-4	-	TGTGCTAGTGGTTCCCCGAACAGGGGAAACATTCAGTACTTC	CASGSPNRGNIQYF
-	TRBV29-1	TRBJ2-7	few	TGCAGCGTTGGAACAGGGCTTAATGAGCAGTACTTC	CSVGTGLNEQYF
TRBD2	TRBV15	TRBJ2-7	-	TGTGCCACCAGCGGGGACTACTCCTACGAGCAGTACTTC	CATSGDYSYEQYF
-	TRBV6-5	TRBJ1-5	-	TGTGCCAGCAGTTACAGGGCTTATAGCAATCAGCCCCAGCATTTT	CASSYRAYSNQPQHF
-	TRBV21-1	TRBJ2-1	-	TGTGCCAGCAGCAAAACAGGGGACAGGGAACCCCGGGAGCAGTTCTTC	CASSKTGDREPREQFF
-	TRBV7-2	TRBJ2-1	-	TGTGCCAGCAGCTCTAGGATCGGCTGGGGGGACTACAATGAGCAGTTCTTC	CASSSRIGWGDYNEQFF
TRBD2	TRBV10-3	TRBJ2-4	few	TGTGCCATCAGTCCACTAGCGGTTTTCAATGAGCAGTACTTC	CAISPLAVFNEQYF
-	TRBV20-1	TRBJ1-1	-	TGCAGTGCTAGAGATCATGGTCAGAGTAACACTGAAGCTTTCTTT	CSARDHGQSNTEAFF
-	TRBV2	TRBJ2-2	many	TGTGCCAGCAGTGGAACTGACAGGGCGGGGGTTTCGATTAACACCGGGGAGCTGTTTTTT	CASSGTDRAGVSINTGELFF
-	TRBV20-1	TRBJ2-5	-	TGCAGTGCTGGCGAAAACCAAGAGACCCAGTACTTC	CSAGENQETQYF
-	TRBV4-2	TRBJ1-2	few	TGTGCCAGCAGCCAAGTTTCCAGACAGGACGAAGTCTATGGCTACACCTTC	CASSQVSRQDEVYGYTF
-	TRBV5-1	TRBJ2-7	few	TGCGCCAGCAGCCCCGGGACGGTAACCTACGAGCAGTACTTC	CASSPGTVTYEQYF
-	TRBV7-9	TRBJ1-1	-	TGTGCCAGCAGCTTAGGAGATACAGGGTACACTGAAGCTTTCTTT	CASSLGDTGYTEAFF
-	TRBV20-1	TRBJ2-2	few	TGCAGTGCAGGGGGTGACACCGGGGAGCTGTTTTTT	CSAGGDTGELFF
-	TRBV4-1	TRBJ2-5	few	TGCGCCAGCAGCCAAGATGGTGTAGGAGGAGAGACCCAGTACTTC	CASSQDGVGGETQYF
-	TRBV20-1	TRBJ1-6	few	TGCAGTGCTAGAAGCGCGGGAGGGTTTCGTGGATCATGGGATTCACCCCTCCACTTT	CSARSAGGFRGSWDSPLHF
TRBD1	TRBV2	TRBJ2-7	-	TGTGCCAGCAGGGGTTCACGGGACAGTGGCTCCTACGAGCAGTACTTC	CASRGSRDSGSYEQYF
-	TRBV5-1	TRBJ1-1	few	TGCGCCAGCAGCTTGAATGGGGGCGAGGCTGAAGCTTTCTTT	CASSLNGGEAEAFF
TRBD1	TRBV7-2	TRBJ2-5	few	TGTGCCAGCAGTCCTGCGACAGGGTCGTTGGGAGAGACCCAGTACTTC	CASSPATGSLGETQYF
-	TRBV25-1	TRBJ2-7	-	TGTGCCAGCAGTGACCGCCCCTACGAGCAGTACTTC	CASSDRPYEQYF
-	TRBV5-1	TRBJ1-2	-	TGCGCCAGCAGCTTGGAATGGCCCCAGTCCTGGCTTGGCTACACCTTC	CASSLEWPQSWLGYTF
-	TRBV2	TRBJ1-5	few	TGTGCCAGCAGGACCGGACAGCGCAATCAGCCCCAGCATTTT	CASRTGQRNQPQHF
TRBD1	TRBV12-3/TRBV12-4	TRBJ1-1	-	TGTGCCAGCAGTCCGACCGGGACAGGGGACGCTGAAGCTTTCTTT	CASSPTGTGDAEAFF
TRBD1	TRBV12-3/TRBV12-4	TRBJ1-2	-	TGTGCCAGCAGTTTGGCGGGACAGGGAACCTATGGCTACACCTTC	CASSLAGQGTYGYTF
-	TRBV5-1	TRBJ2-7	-	TGCGCCAGCAGCTTGGGATCGACCTCCTACGAGCAGTACTTC	CASSLGSTSYEQYF
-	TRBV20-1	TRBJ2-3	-	TGCGGTGCCGCGGAGGAGGGGGCGGTAGGTGATACGCAGTATTTT	CGAAEEGAVGDTQYF
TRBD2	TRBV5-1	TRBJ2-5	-	TGCGCCAGCAGCCCCAGGACTAGCGGGGCACTCCGGGAGACCCAGTACTTC	CASSPRTSGALRETQYF
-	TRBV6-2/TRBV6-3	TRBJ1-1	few	TGTGCCAGCAGTTACGGACAATCAGCCTCCGAAGCTTTCTTT	CASSYGQSASEAFF
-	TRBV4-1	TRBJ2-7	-	TGCGCCAGCAGCCAAGAATCTCGCTACCCCCACAATGAGCAGTACTTC	CASSQESRYPHNEQYF
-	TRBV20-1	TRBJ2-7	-	TGCAGTGCGCCTCCTTCGATCAAGGGGGAGACCCTGTACTTC	CSAPPSIKGETLYF
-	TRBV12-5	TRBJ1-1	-	TGTGCTAGCGGGAAGGGGGGATACCCGATTGAAGCTTTCTTT	CASGKGGYPIEAFF
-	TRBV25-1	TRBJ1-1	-	TGTGCCAGCAGTGAACTGGGACGCAGGAACACTGAAGCTTTCTTT	CASSELGRRNTEAFF
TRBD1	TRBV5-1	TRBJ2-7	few	TGCGCCAGCAGCTTAGAACCGGGACAGATCTACGAGCAGTACTTC	CASSLEPGQIYEQYF
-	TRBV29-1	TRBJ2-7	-	TGCAGCGCCGCCGCGGGGGCGGGTGACTACGAGCAGTACTTC	CSAAAGAGDYEQYF
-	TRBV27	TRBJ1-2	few	TGTGCCAGCAGTTTTGACAGGCAAACTAACTATGGCTACACCTTC	CASSFDRQTNYGYTF